These T cell receptor beta chains were read from a single sample in a study of blood T cell repertoires in COVID-19. Method: immunoSEQ multiplex PCR; TCRdb's copy keeps in-frame clones and lacks some. The sample lists roughly 200,000 clones, 70% to 90% occurring once. The material sequenced was PBMCs or T cells enriched from blood (not recorded which). These receptors came from a woman between 25 and 40 years old who had been exposed to COVID-19. The CDR3 runs from the conserved cysteine through the conserved F or W. The order of the fields is J gene, clone size, V gene, D gene, CDR3 DNA, CDR3 protein. The D gene is left open where the match is weak. Size is stated for part of the rows, as once, few or many counts, or as a class when the clone is expanded.

TRBJ1-4,.,TRBV4-2,.,TGTGCCAGCAGCCCCATTAGGCCAGGTGGAGGAACTAATGAAAAACTGTTTTTT,CASSPIRPGGGTNEKLFF
TRBJ2-1,.,TRBV19,.,TGTGCCAGTAGTATTCGGGATGAGCAGTTCTTC,CASSIRDEQFF
TRBJ1-2,.,TRBV13,.,TGTGCCAGCAGCCTGACGGGGGACGCCGATCGTAGCTATGGCTACACCTTC,CASSLTGDADRSYGYTF
TRBJ1-2,.,TRBV5-1,.,TGCGCCAGCAGCTTCAGTACCGTTGACTATGGCTACACCTTC,CASSFSTVDYGYTF
TRBJ2-7,once,TRBV30,TRBD2,TGTGCCTGGGGGGGACTAGCGGGGTTCGACGAGCAGTACTTC,CAWGGLAGFDEQYF
TRBJ2-5,.,TRBV10-3,TRBD2,TGTGCCATCAGCTCGGCGGGGGGGCGTGAGACCCAGTACTTC,CAISSAGGRETQYF
TRBJ2-1,.,TRBV5-1,TRBD2,TGCGCCAGCAGCTTTCAAGCGGGGGCATACAATGAGCAGTTCTTC,CASSFQAGAYNEQFF
TRBJ1-6,.,TRBV10-3,TRBD1,TGTGCCATCAGCGGACAGGGTGAGGGATCACCCCTCCACTTT,CAISGQGEGSPLHF
TRBJ2-5,.,TRBV11-3,.,TGTGCCAGCAGCTTCCTCCGTCAAGAGACCCAGTACTTC,CASSFLRQETQYF
TRBJ1-1,.,TRBV3-1/TRBV3-2,.,TGTGCCAGCAGCCAAGAGGGCAGGACTGCTTTCTTT,CASSQEGRTAFF
TRBJ1-1,.,TRBV5-1,TRBD1,TGCGCCAGCAGCTTGCCGGGGACAGGGGCGAACACTGAAGCTTTCTTT,CASSLPGTGANTEAFF
TRBJ1-4,.,TRBV5-1,.,TGCGCCAGCAGCTATATGATAGCAACTAATGAAAAACTGTTTTTT,CASSYMIATNEKLFF
TRBJ1-3,.,TRBV30,TRBD1,TGTGCCTGGGCGAGGGGGCTCTCTGGAAACACCATATATTTT,CAWARGLSGNTIYF
TRBJ2-5,few,TRBV2,TRBD2,TGTGCCAGCAGTGAAGAGGCCGGGACTAGCGGGGGGGCCAGGGAGACCCAGTACTTC,CASSEEAGTSGGARETQYF
TRBJ1-1,few,TRBV19,TRBD1,TGTGCCAGTAATCAGGACAGGGGGGTCACTGAAGCTTTCTTT,CASNQDRGVTEAFF
TRBJ2-5,.,TRBV5-1,TRBD2,TGCGCCAGCAGCTTGCTAGCGGCCCAAGAGACCCAGTACTTC,CASSLLAAQETQYF
TRBJ1-2,.,TRBV9,.,TGTGCCACCGCCCAAGGGGACTCGGCCCTCTATGGCTACACCTTC,CATAQGDSALYGYTF
TRBJ1-2,.,TRBV21-1,.,TGTGCCAGCAGCAAGATGCTGTTGGGGACAGGGGGCGCCTCTAACTATGGCTACACCTTC,CASSKMLLGTGGASNYGYTF
TRBJ2-7,.,TRBV3-1/TRBV3-2,.,TGTGCCAGCAGCGGGAGGCCAGCCTACGAGCAGTACTTC,CASSGRPAYEQYF
TRBJ1-2,few,TRBV30,TRBD1,TGTGCCTGGGACAGGGACTATGGCTACACCTTC,CAWDRDYGYTF
TRBJ1-6,.,TRBV3-1/TRBV3-2,.,TGTGCCAGCAGCCAAGATCTACCGGGGGATAAGACCAATTCACCCCTCCACTTT,CASSQDLPGDKTNSPLHF
TRBJ2-7,few,TRBV12-3/TRBV12-4,.,TGTGCCAGCAGTCAGTGGGGAGCTTACGAGCAGTACTTC,CASSQWGAYEQYF
TRBJ1-5,.,TRBV12-2,.,TGTGCAAGTCGCCGACCCCGAGGGGGTCAGCCCCAGCATTTT,CASRRPRGGQPQHF
TRBJ2-5,.,TRBV18,.,TGTGCCAGCTCGGCCGACAGCTTTCGGGAGACCCAGTACTTC,CASSADSFRETQYF
TRBJ1-1,.,TRBV2,TRBD1,TGTGCCAGCAGCCTTAGGACAGGGGACACTGAAGCTTTCTTT,CASSLRTGDTEAFF
TRBJ1-2,.,TRBV10-3,TRBD1,TGTGCCATCAGTGAGCGGACAGGGGCCGTCTATGGCTACACCTTC,CAISERTGAVYGYTF
TRBJ2-3,once,TRBV3-1/TRBV3-2,TRBD2,TGTGCCAGCAGCCCGGGACTAGCGGGGGACCAGTCAAGCACAGATACGCAGTATTTT,CASSPGLAGDQSSTDTQYF
TRBJ2-1,.,TRBV6-2/TRBV6-3,TRBD2,TGTGCCAGCAGTCCCCTACACGGACTAGATTACAATGAGCAGTTCTTC,CASSPLHGLDYNEQFF
TRBJ1-6,.,TRBV27,.,TGTGCCAGCAGTATCTGGAGACAGACCCGATCACCCCTCCACTTT,CASSIWRQTRSPLHF
TRBJ1-1,.,TRBV7-3,.,TGTGCCAGCAGCTTAACTGGGGGACAAGGTGAAGCTTTCTTT,CASSLTGGQGEAFF
TRBJ2-7,once,TRBV27,TRBD1,TGTGCCAGCAGTCACGGACAGGGCTACGAGCAGTACTTC,CASSHGQGYEQYF
TRBJ1-3,once,TRBV12-3/TRBV12-4,.,TGTGCCAGCAGTTACAGGGCAGGAAACACCATATATTTT,CASSYRAGNTIYF
TRBJ2-1,.,TRBV5-1,.,TGCGCCAGCAGCTTGACAGGAACTACCTACAATGAGCAGTTCTTC,CASSLTGTTYNEQFF
TRBJ1-5,.,TRBV12-5,.,TGTGCTAGTGGTGCGGGAGCCGGTGGCGGTCAGCCCCAGCATTTT,CASGAGAGGGQPQHF
TRBJ2-2,.,TRBV27,TRBD1,TGTGCCAGCAGTTTTTTAGGACAGGTCATGAACACCGGGGAGCTGTTTTTT,CASSFLGQVMNTGELFF